This T cell receptor beta chain was identified in a study of response to subunit inactivated influenza vaccine. Study conclusions and caveats: With each seasonal influenza vaccination, the authors suggested, few new T cells are recruited.

TCRdb re-derived calls from the RT-PCR reads in MiXCR, one entry per CDR3 protein. The table lists hundreds of thousands of distinct CDR3 sequences, approximately 15% of them singletons, with approximately 7% in the top ten. In germline, CDR1 is DFQATT, CDR2 SNEGSKA (reference sequence). Trimming took off 2 bases at V and 2 bases at J, with 10 bases between the two ends. CDR3 length equals 13 residues. Of note for this clonotype: Its antigen remains unidentified.

The source is a man aged 45 to 65 who received an inactivated influenza vaccine. The chain is built from TRBV20-1 and TRBJ2-7; no clear D gene. Here the sequenced sample was PBMCs from blood, taken approximately 15 days before vaccination. Here the CDR3 reads CSARFAAAYEQYF. DNA of the CDR3: TGCAGTGCTAGATTTGCGGCGGCCTACGAGCAGTACTTC.